The T cell receptor beta chain under discussion was sequenced for a study of T cells in Graves' hyperthyroidism and ophthalmopathy. The TCR beta CDR3 regions underwent amplification using RNA transcripts as the source. HTBI primers were the set used in a first-round RT-PCR of the TCR CDR3. TCRdb fed the multiplex PCR reads into MiXCR, producing one record per CDR3 protein. The sample records hundreds of thousands of distinct CDR3 sequences, under 15% being singletons. The CDR3 is 13 amino acids. The germline V gene has CDR1 LGHDT and CDR2 YNNKEL (reference sequence). V lost 4 bases and J lost 4; bases outside the gene matches: 2. Exclusion followed for patients with uncontrolled infection, other autoimmune disease, pregnancy or lactation. It was 8 to 10 ml of fresh peripheral blood that supplied the PBMCs. This clonotype was seen many times.

This TCR came from a woman between 18 and 29 years old with Graves' hyperthyroidism. The sample consisted of blood. This sequence joins TRBV3-1 and TRBJ2-5, with 8 bases identical to TRBD1. Here the CDR3 DNA reads TGTGCCAGCAGCCGAACAGGGGGAGAGACCCAGTACTTC. This translates into CASSRTGGETQYF.